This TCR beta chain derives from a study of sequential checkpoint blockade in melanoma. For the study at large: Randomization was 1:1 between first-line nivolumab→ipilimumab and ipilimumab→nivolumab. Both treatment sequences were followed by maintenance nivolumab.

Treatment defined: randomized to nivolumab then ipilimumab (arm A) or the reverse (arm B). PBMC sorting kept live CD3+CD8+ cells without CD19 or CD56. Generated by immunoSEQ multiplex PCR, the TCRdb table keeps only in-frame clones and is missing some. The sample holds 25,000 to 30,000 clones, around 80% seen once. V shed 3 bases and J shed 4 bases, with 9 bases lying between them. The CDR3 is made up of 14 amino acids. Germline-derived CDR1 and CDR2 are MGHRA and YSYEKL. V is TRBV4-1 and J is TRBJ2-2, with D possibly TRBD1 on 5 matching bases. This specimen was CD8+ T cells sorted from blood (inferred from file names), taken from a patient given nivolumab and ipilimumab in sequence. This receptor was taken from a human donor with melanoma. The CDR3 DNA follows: TGCGCCAGCAGCCAGGTCACAGGCACCGGGGAGCTGTTTTTT. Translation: CASSQVTGTGELFF.